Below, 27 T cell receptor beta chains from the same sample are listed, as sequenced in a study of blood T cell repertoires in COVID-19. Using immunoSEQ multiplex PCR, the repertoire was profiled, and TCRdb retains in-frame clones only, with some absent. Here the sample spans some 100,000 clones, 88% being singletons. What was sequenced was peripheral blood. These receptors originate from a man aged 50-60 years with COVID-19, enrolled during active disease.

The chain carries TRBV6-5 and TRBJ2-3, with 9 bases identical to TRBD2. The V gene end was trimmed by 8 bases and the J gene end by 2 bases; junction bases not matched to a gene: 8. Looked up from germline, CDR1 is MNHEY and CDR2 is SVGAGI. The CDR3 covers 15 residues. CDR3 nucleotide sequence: TGTGCCAGCCGGGGCGGGGGGGCGACCACAGATACGCAGTATTTT. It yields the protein CASRGGGATTDTQYF.

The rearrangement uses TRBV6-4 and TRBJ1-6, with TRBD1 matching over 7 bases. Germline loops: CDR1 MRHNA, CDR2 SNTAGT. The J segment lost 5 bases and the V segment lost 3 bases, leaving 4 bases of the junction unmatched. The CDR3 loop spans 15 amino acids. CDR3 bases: TGTGCCAGCAGTGATCAGGGGGTCCATAATTCACCCCTCCACTTT. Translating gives CASSDQGVHNSPLHF.

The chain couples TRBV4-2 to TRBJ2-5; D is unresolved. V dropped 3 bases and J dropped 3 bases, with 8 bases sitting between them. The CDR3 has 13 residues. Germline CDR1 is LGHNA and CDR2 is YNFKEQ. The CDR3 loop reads CASSQVVEETQYF. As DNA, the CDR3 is TGTGCCAGCAGCCAGGTAGTTGAAGAGACCCAGTACTTC.

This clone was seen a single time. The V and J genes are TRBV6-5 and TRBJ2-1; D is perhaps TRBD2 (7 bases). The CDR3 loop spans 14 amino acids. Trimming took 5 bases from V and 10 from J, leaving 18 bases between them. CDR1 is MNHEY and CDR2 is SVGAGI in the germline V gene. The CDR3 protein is CASSPSRGAWEQFF. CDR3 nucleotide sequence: TGTGCCAGCAGTCCCTCACGGGGGGCATGGGAGCAGTTCTTC.

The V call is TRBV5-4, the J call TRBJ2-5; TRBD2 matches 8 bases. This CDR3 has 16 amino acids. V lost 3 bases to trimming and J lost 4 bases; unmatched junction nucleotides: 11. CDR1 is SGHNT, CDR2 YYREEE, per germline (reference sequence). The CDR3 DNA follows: TGTGCCAGCAGCTCAACCCTCCGTCGGGGGGGAGAGACCCAGTACTTC. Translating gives CASSSTLRRGGETQYF.

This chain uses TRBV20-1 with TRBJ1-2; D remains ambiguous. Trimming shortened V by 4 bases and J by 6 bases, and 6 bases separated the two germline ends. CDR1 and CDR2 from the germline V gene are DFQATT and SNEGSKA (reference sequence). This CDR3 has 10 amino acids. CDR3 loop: CSANQNGYTF. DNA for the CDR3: TGCAGTGCTAACCAGAATGGCTACACCTTC.

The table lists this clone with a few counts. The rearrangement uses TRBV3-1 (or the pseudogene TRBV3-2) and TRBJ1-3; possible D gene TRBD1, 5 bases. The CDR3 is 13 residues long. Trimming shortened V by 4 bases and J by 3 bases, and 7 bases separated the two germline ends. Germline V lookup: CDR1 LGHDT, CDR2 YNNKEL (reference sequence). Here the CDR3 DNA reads TGTGCCAGCAGCCTTACAGGTGGAAACACCATATATTTT. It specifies CASSLTGGNTIYF.

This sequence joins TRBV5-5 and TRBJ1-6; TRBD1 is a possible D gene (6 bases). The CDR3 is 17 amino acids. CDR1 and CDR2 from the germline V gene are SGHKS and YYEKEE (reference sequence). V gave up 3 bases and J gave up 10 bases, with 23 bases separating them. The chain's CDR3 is CASSSGPAGASMSPLHF. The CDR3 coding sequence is TGTGCCAGCAGCTCAGGACCAGCGGGGGCGAGTATGTCACCCCTCCACTTT.

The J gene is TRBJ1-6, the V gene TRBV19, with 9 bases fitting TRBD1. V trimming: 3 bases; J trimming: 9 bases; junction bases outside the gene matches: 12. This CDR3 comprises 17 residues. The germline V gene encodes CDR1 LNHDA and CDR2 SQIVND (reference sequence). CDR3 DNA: TGTGCCAGTAGTATCCCCCCCCGCGGACAGGGGTCTTCACCCCTCCACTTT. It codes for CASSIPPRGQGSSPLHF.

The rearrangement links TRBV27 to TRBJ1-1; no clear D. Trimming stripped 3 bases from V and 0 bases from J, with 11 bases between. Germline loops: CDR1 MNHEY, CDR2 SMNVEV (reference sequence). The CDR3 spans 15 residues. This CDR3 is CASSLTLNMNTEAFF. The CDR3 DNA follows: TGTGCCAGCAGTTTGACACTTAACATGAACACTGAAGCTTTCTTT.

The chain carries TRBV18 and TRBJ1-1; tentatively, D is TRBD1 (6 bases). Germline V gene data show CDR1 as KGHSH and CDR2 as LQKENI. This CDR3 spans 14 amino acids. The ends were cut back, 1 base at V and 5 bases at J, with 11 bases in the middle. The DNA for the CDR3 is TGTGCCAGCTCACCACGAGCAGGGGATACTGAAGCTTTCTTT. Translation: CASSPRAGDTEAFF.

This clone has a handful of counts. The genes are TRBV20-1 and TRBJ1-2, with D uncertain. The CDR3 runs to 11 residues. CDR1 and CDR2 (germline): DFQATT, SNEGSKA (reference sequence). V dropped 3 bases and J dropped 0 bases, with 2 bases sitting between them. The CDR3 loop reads CSASSNYGYTF. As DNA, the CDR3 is TGCAGTGCTAGCTCTAACTATGGCTACACCTTC.

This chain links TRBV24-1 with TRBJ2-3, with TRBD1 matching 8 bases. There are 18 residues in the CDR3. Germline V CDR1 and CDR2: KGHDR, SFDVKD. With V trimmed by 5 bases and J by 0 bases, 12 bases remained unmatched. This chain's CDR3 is CATSAPSPGQESTDTQYF. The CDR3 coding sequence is TGTGCCACCAGTGCTCCTTCACCGGGACAGGAGAGCACAGATACGCAGTATTTT.

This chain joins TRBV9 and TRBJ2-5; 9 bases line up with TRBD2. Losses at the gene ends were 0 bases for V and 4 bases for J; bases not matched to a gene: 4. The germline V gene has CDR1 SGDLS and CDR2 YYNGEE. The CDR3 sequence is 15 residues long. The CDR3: CASSVGSGGLETQYF. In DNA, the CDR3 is TGTGCCAGCAGCGTAGGAAGCGGGGGGCTAGAGACCCAGTACTTC.

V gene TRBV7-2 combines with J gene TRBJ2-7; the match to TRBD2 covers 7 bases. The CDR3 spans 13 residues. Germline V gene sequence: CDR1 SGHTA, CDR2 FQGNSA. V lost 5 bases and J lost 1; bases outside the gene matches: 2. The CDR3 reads CASSGGGSYEQYF. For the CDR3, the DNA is TGTGCCAGCAGCGGCGGGGGATCCTACGAGCAGTACTTC.

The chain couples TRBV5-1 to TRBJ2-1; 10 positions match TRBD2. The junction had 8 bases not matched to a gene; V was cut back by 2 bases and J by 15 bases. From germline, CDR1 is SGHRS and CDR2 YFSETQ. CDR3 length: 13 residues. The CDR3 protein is CASSFSLAGEPFF. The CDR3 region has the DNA TGCGCCAGCAGCTTTTCCCTAGCGGGGGAACCGTTCTTC. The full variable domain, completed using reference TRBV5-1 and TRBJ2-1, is KAGVTQTPRYLIKTRGQQVTLSCSPISGHRSVSWYQQTPGQGLQFLFEYFSETQRNKGNFPGRFSGRQFSNSRSEMNVSTLELGDSALYLCASSFSLAGEPFFGPGTRLTVL.

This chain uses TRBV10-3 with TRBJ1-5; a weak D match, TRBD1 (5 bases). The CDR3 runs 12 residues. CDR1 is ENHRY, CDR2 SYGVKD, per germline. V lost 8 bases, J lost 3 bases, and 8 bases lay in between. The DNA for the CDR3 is TGTGCCATCGCAGGGATCAATCAGCCCCAGCATTTT. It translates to CAIAGINQPQHF.

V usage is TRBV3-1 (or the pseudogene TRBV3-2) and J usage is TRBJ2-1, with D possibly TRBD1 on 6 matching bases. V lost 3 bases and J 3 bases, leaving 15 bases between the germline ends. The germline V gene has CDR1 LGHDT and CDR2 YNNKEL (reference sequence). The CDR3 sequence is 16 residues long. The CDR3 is CASSQAGTLVYNEQFF. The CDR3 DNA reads TGTGCCAGCAGCCAGGCCGGGACACTGGTCTACAATGAGCAGTTCTTC.

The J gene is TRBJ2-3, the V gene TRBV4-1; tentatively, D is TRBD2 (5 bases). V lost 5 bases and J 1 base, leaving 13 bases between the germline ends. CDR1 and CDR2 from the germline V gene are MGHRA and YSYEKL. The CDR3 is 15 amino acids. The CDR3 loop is CASSVSEKRTDTQYF. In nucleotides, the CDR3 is TGCGCCAGCAGCGTTAGCGAAAAACGCACAGATACGCAGTATTTT.

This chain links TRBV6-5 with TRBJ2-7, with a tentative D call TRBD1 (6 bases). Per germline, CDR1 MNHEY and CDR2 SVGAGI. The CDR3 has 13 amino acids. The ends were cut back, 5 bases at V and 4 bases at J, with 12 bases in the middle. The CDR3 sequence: CASSQGHQYEQYF. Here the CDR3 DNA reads TGTGCCAGCAGTCAGGGACATCAGTACGAGCAGTACTTC.

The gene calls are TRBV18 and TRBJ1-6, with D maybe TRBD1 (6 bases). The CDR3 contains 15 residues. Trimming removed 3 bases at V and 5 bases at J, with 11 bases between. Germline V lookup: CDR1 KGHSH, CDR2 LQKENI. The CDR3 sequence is CASSPRDTHNSPLHF. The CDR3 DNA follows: TGTGCCAGCTCACCCCGGGACACCCATAATTCACCCCTCCACTTT.

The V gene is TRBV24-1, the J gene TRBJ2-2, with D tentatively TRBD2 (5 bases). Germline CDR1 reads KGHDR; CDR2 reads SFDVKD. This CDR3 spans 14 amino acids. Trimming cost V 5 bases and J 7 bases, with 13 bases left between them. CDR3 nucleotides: TGTGCCACCAGTGTTAGAGGGATGGACGGGGAGCTGTTTTTT. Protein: CATSVRGMDGELFF.

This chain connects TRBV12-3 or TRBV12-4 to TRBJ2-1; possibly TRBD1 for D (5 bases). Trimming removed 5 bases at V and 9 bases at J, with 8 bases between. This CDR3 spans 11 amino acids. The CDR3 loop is CASSIRVEQFF. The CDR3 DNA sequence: TGTGCCAGCAGTATCAGGGTTGAGCAGTTCTTC.

Here the CDR3 DNA reads TGTGCCAGCAGCCAAGTGGGGGCTAATGAGCAGTTCTTC. As protein: CASSQVGANEQFF. V is TRBV7-9 and J is TRBJ2-1; TRBD1 is a possible D gene (6 bases). The CDR3 is 13 residues long. V dropped 5 bases and J dropped 7 bases, with 12 bases sitting between them. Germline CDR1 reads SEHNR; CDR2 reads FQNEAQ (reference sequence).

CDR3 sequence: CASSVDGAGGRNEQFF. For the CDR3, the DNA is TGTGCCAGCAGCGTAGATGGAGCGGGGGGGCGGAATGAGCAGTTCTTC. The chain carries TRBV9 and TRBJ2-1, with TRBD2 matching over 10 bases. Per germline, CDR1 SGDLS and CDR2 YYNGEE. This CDR3 is 16 amino acids long. The junction had 7 bases not matched to a gene; V was cut back by 0 bases and J by 7 bases.

The CDR3 protein is CASTRTWALQETQYF. CDR3 in DNA: TGTGCCAGCACCAGGACTTGGGCCCTCCAAGAGACCCAGTACTTC. This chain connects TRBV5-6 to TRBJ2-5; a possible D gene is TRBD2 (5 bases). CDR3 size: 15 residues. CDR1 is SGHDT and CDR2 is YYEEEE in the germline V gene. Trimming pared 6 bases from V and 1 base from J, leaving 16 bases between.

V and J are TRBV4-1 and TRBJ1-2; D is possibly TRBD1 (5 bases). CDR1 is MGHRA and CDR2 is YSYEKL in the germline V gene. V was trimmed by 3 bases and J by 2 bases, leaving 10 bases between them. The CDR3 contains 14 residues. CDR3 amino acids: CASSHPGKNYGYTF. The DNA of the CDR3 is TGCGCCAGCAGCCACCCAGGGAAAAACTATGGCTACACCTTC.